Below, 15 T cell receptor beta chains from the same sample are listed, as sequenced in a study of T-cell memory formation after mild COVID-19. In TCRdb, the 5' RACE reads were re-called with MiXCR into one record per CDR3 protein. The data contain more than 55,000 distinct CDR3 sequences, approximately 9.5% of them singletons. Sample: PBMCs or a T cell subset sorted from them (not recorded which). The receptors originated from a young man who had mild COVID-19 (a few samples of this study predate the infection). Cell type and time point are not known.

This clonotype has only a few counts. The chain is built from TRBV20-1 and TRBJ1-1, with a possible D match to TRBD1 (6 bases). Germline loops: CDR1 DFQATT, CDR2 SNEGSKA (reference sequence). The CDR3 sequence is 14 residues long. V dropped 6 bases and J dropped 1 base, with 15 bases sitting between them. The CDR3 is CSAGSTGWNTEAFF. Here the CDR3 DNA reads TGCAGTGCAGGGTCCACAGGGTGGAACACTGAAGCTTTCTTT.

V is TRBV12-3 or TRBV12-4 and J is TRBJ1-3, with 7 nucleotides matching TRBD1. The CDR3 sequence is 15 residues long. The J segment lost 2 bases and the V segment lost 6 bases, leaving 7 bases of the junction unmatched. In DNA, the CDR3 is TGTGCCAGCAGGTGGGACAGCCTTACTGGAAACACCATATATTTT. This gives the protein CASRWDSLTGNTIYF.

Many counts were recorded for this clonotype. The chain joins TRBV7-2 to TRBJ2-3; D may be TRBD2 (6 bases). Trimming took 4 bases from V and 4 from J, leaving 9 bases between them. The length of the CDR3 is 13 residues. The germline CDR1 and CDR2 sequences are SGHTA and FQGNSA. CDR3 sequence (DNA): TGTGCCAGCAGCTCCAGGGAGGCAGATACGCAGTATTTT. Its protein product is CASSSREADTQYF. The entire variable domain, with the rest obtained from reference TRBV7-2 and TRBJ2-3, is as follows: GAGVSQSPSNKVTEKGKDVELRCDPISGHTALYWYRQSLGQGLEFLIYFQGNSAPDKSGLPSDRFSAERTGGSVSTLTIQRTQQEDSAVYLCASSSREADTQYFGPGTRLTVL.

This clonotype is judged medium-sized. The CDR3 ends on some other residue instead of the conserved phenylalanine or tryptophan, so this is likely a read error. The DNA is left out, because the CDR3 cannot be placed on it with certainty; the CDR3 is given as TCRdb lists it. J is TRBJ2-1 and V is TRBV20-1; TRBD2, the table's D call, lacks a check against the DNA. Germline CDR1 and CDR2: DFQATT and SNEGSKA (reference sequence). The CDR3 extends over 13 residues, inclusive of both ends. CDR3 in amino acids: CSASLPHLAGGLL.

This clonotype was seen repeatedly, ten times or more. The chain carries TRBV9 and TRBJ2-3, with D perhaps TRBD2 (5 bases). The germline V gene encodes CDR1 SGDLS and CDR2 YYNGEE. CDR3 size: 14 residues. The V end lost 2 bases, the J end lost 0 bases, and 7 bases lay between the germline ends. The CDR3 DNA is TGTGCCAGCAGCGTCCCGGGGAGCACAGATACGCAGTATTTT. Translated: CASSVPGSTDTQYF.

The chain links TRBV12-3 or TRBV12-4 to TRBJ2-2, with D maybe TRBD2 (6 bases). Trimming took off 3 bases at V and 5 bases at J, with 13 bases between the two ends. The CDR3 contains 15 residues. The CDR3 here is CASSLTGLGTGELFF. As DNA, the CDR3 is TGTGCCAGCAGTTTGACGGGACTGGGGACCGGGGAGCTGTTTTTT.

This clonotype was observed a few times. CDR3 DNA: TGCGCCAGCAGCTTGGGGGGTGAGGAATGGGAGACCCAGTACTTC. It specifies CASSLGGEEWETQYF. The J gene is TRBJ2-5, the V gene TRBV5-1, with unresolved D. V was trimmed by 0 bases and J by 5 bases, leaving 14 bases between them. The germline V gene encodes CDR1 SGHRS and CDR2 YFSETQ. CDR3 length equals 15 residues. Complete variable domain (other parts from reference TRBV5-1 and TRBJ2-5): KAGVTQTPRYLIKTRGQQVTLSCSPISGHRSVSWYQQTPGQGLQFLFEYFSETQRNKGNFPGRFSGRQFSNSRSEMNVSTLELGDSALYLCASSLGGEEWETQYFGPGTRLLVL.

The chain carries TRBV11-2 and TRBJ1-2, with D unresolved. Germline CDR1 is SGHAT and CDR2 is FQNNGV. The CDR3 is 14 amino acids. Trimming pared 3 bases from V and 10 bases from J, leaving 18 bases between. This chain's CDR3 is CASSLGRHEGSYTF. In nucleotides, the CDR3 is TGTGCCAGCAGCTTGGGGAGACATGAGGGATCCTACACCTTC.

The V call is TRBV5-4, the J call TRBJ2-3; D might be TRBD2 (5 bases). Trimming removed 0 bases from V and 2 bases from J, with 10 bases in between. Germline-derived CDR1 and CDR2 are SGHNT and YYREEE (reference sequence). The CDR3 is 15 residues long. The CDR3 nucleotides read TGTGCCAGCAGCTTGGCCTTAGCGTACACAGATACGCAGTATTTT. Protein sequence: CASSLALAYTDTQYF.

The rearrangement joins TRBV6-5 to TRBJ2-3, with 9 bases fitting TRBD2. The germline gives CDR1 MNHEY, CDR2 SVGAGI. Losses at the gene ends were 5 bases for V and 6 bases for J; bases not matched to a gene: 9. The CDR3 runs 15 residues. CDR3 nucleotide sequence: TGTGCCAGCAGTCCCCTGACTAGCGGATGGGATACGCAGTATTTT. As protein: CASSPLTSGWDTQYF.

In its sample, this clonotype was seen a few times. The chain carries TRBV4-3 and TRBJ2-7; weak D call: TRBD1 (5 bases). Germline V gene data show CDR1 as LGHNA and CDR2 as YSLEER. V was cut by 0 bases and J by 3 bases, with 15 bases left in between. The CDR3 is made up of 16 amino acids. CDR3 DNA: TGCGCCAGCAGCCAAGATCTTGGCAGGGCGAACTACGAGCAGTACTTC. This codes for CASSQDLGRANYEQYF.

The rearrangement links TRBV3-1 to TRBJ2-1; D not resolved. Germline CDR1 LGHDT, CDR2 YNNKEL (reference sequence). The CDR3 runs to 12 residues. V was pared by 0 bases and J by 12 bases, with 9 bases between. CDR3 sequence: CASSQDLKRQFF. CDR3 DNA: TGTGCCAGCAGCCAAGATTTAAAGCGGCAGTTCTTC.

This clonotype was seen a handful of times. V gene TRBV7-2 combines with J gene TRBJ2-3, with 8 bases aligning to TRBD2. CDR3 length: 15 residues. V was clipped by 5 bases and J by 5 bases; unmatched bases: 9. Germline V gene sequence: CDR1 SGHTA, CDR2 FQGNSA. The CDR3 sequence is CASSNGGASGDTQYF. The DNA of the CDR3 is TGTGCCAGCAGCAACGGGGGGGCGTCGGGAGATACGCAGTATTTT.

A few counts support this clonotype. The chain joins TRBV12-3 or TRBV12-4 to TRBJ1-1; unclear D gene. The CDR3 has 13 amino acids. V was pared by 1 base and J by 2 bases, with 5 bases between. CDR3 nucleotide sequence: TGTGCCAGCAGTTTAGGGTCAAACACTGAAGCTTTCTTT. Translating it yields CASSLGSNTEAFF.

The DNA for the CDR3 is TGCGCCAGCAGCCAAGCCTTAGATCAGCCCCAGCATTTT. Protein: CASSQALDQPQHF. The genes are TRBV4-1 and TRBJ1-5; D is undetermined. CDR3 length: 13 residues. V lost 1 base and J lost 5, with 6 bases in between. CDR1 is MGHRA, CDR2 YSYEKL, per germline.